The 29 T cell receptor beta chains listed next were all sequenced from one sample in a study of blood T cell repertoires in COVID-19. Clones were sequenced by immunoSEQ multiplex PCR, and TCRdb holds only the in-frame ones, with some missing. The table lists under 110,000 clones, 76% of them singletons. Material: peripheral blood. Receptors originate from a man older than 75 with COVID-19, enrolled during active disease.

This rearrangement joins TRBV6-2 or TRBV6-3 to TRBJ1-5; no reliable D call. V was trimmed by 2 bases and J by 6 bases, leaving 11 bases between them. Germline CDR1 MNHEY, CDR2 SVGEGT. The CDR3 runs 14 residues. CDR3 amino acids: CASSYTKAGQPQHF. The CDR3 nucleotides are TGTGCCAGCAGTTACACCAAGGCAGGTCAGCCCCAGCATTTT.

This clone was seen only once. The CDR3 region is CATSDAGGGNSYNEQFF. In DNA form, the CDR3 reads TGTGCCACCAGTGATGCTGGAGGGGGCAACTCCTACAATGAGCAGTTCTTC. The rearrangement uses TRBV24-1 and TRBJ2-1; D possibly corresponds to TRBD1 (7 bases). Trimming pared 3 bases from V and 0 bases from J, leaving 14 bases between. The CDR3 runs 17 residues. Germline-derived CDR1 and CDR2 are KGHDR and SFDVKD.

CDR3 nucleotides: TGTGCCAGCAGTGAGTTGGGGACTAGCAAGGATGAGCAGTTCTTC. Its translation: CASSELGTSKDEQFF. This sequence joins TRBV2 and TRBJ2-1, with 9 positions matching TRBD2. The CDR3 is 15 residues long. The V segment lost 3 bases and the J segment 8 bases; nucleotides outside the gene matches: 8. In germline, CDR1 is SNHLY, CDR2 FYNNEI.

This chain uses TRBV5-1 with TRBJ1-2, with 8 positions matching TRBD1. The CDR3 covers 14 residues. J was trimmed by 2 bases and V by 6 bases; bases with no gene match: 6. Germline V gene lookup returns CDR1 SGHRS and CDR2 YFSETQ. The CDR3 bases are TGCGCCAGCAACAGGGGGTTAACCAACTATGGCTACACCTTC. It specifies CASNRGLTNYGYTF. The entire variable domain, with the rest obtained from reference TRBV5-1 and TRBJ1-2, is as follows: KAGVTQTPRYLIKTRGQQVTLSCSPISGHRSVSWYQQTPGQGLQFLFEYFSETQRNKGNFPGRFSGRQFSNSRSEMNVSTLELGDSALYLCASNRGLTNYGYTFGSGTRLTVV.

The chain is built from TRBV7-2 and TRBJ1-1; D perhaps matches TRBD1 (5 bases). The V and J ends lost 7 bases and 1 base respectively, with 13 bases between them. The CDR3 runs 14 residues. CDR1 is SGHTA and CDR2 is FQGNSA in the germline V gene. Written as DNA, the CDR3 is TGTGCCAGCACCCAGGGCAGGGCGAACACTGAAGCTTTCTTT. Protein product: CASTQGRANTEAFF.

The chain uses TRBV30 and TRBJ1-1, with 7 bases that match TRBD1. The V gene end was trimmed by 5 bases and the J gene end by 1 base; junction bases not matched to a gene: 4. The CDR3 is made up of 13 amino acids. Looked up from germline, CDR1 is GTSNPN and CDR2 is SVGIG (reference sequence). The CDR3 DNA sequence: TGTGCCTGGGGGACAGTCACGAACACTGAAGCTTTCTTT. Encoded protein: CAWGTVTNTEAFF.

J is TRBJ1-2 and V is TRBV18, with TRBD1 as a possible D gene (6 bases). The CDR3 loop spans 15 amino acids. V was pared by 6 bases and J by 3 bases, with 17 bases between. From germline, CDR1 is KGHSH and CDR2 LQKENI. The CDR3 loop reads CASSLLQGRDYGYTF. DNA of the CDR3: TGTGCCAGCTCGCTGCTACAGGGAAGGGACTATGGCTACACCTTC. The full variable domain, its missing parts supplied by reference TRBV18 and TRBJ1-2, is NAGVMQNPRHLVRRRGQEARLRCSPMKGHSHVYWYRQLPEEGLKFMVYLQKENIIDESGMPKERFSAEFPKEGPSILRIQQVVRGDSAAYFCASSLLQGRDYGYTFGSGTRLTVV.

The rearrangement uses TRBV19 and TRBJ1-2, with a weak D call TRBD1 (6 bases). The germline gives CDR1 LNHDA, CDR2 SQIVND (reference sequence). Trimming stripped 2 bases from V and 1 base from J, with 17 bases between. This CDR3 is built from 17 residues. CDR3 residues: CASSIPRTVFLNYGYTF. CDR3 sequence (DNA): TGTGCCAGTAGTATACCCCGGACAGTTTTTCTTAACTATGGCTACACCTTC.

The chain combines TRBV18 with TRBJ1-1, with TRBD1 matching over 8 bases. The CDR3 runs to 15 residues. J lost 3 bases, V lost 3 bases, and 6 bases had no gene match. Germline V gene sequence: CDR1 KGHSH, CDR2 LQKENI. The CDR3 sequence is CASSPAQGVDTEAFF. The CDR3 nucleotides are TGTGCCAGCTCACCCGCACAGGGGGTGGACACTGAAGCTTTCTTT.

This clone has only a few counts. Here the CDR3 reads CAISVRQGAMGTEAFF. The CDR3 nucleotides are TGTGCCATCAGTGTGCGGCAGGGGGCGATGGGGACTGAAGCTTTCTTT. The chain couples TRBV10-3 to TRBJ1-1; 8 bases fit TRBD1. There are 16 residues in the CDR3. Trimming cost V 4 bases and J 5 bases; bases outside gene matches: 12. CDR1 and CDR2 (germline): ENHRY, SYGVKD.

This chain joins TRBV4-1 and TRBJ1-6, with D maybe TRBD1 (6 bases). V gave up 1 base and J gave up 10 bases, with 14 bases separating them. The germline gives CDR1 MGHRA, CDR2 YSYEKL. This CDR3 region has 15 residues. As DNA, the CDR3 is TGCGCCAGCAGCCAAGGAGCTCAGGGGTACTCACCCCTCCACTTT. Amino acids: CASSQGAQGYSPLHF.

This clone was observed once. The rearrangement links TRBV28 to TRBJ2-6; 9 bases are a match to TRBD1. V was pared by 6 bases and J by 1 base, with 7 bases of the junction left unmatched. Looked up from germline, CDR1 is MDHEN and CDR2 is SYDVKM. The CDR3 extends over 17 amino acids. The CDR3 protein is CASSTPGQGSGANVLTF. The CDR3 nucleotides are TGTGCCAGCAGCACACCGGGACAGGGATCTGGGGCCAACGTCCTGACTTTC.

The gene calls are TRBV15 and TRBJ1-3; D is unresolved. CDR3 length equals 12 residues. With 3 bases removed from V and 6 bases from J, the gap between germline ends came to 6 bases. Germline CDR1 reads LNHNV; CDR2 reads YYDKDF (reference sequence). The CDR3 here is CATSRRENTIYF. The CDR3 nucleotides are TGTGCCACCAGCAGGCGGGAAAACACCATATATTTT. Full variable domain (rest looked up from reference TRBV15 and TRBJ1-3): DAMVIQNPRYQVTQFGKPVTLSCSQTLNHNVMYWYQQKSSQAPKLLFHYYDKDFNNEADTPDNFQSRRPNTSFCFLDIRSPGLGDTAMYLCATSRRENTIYFGEGSWLTVV.

V is TRBV7-2 and J is TRBJ2-5, with a possible D match to TRBD2 (5 bases). Deletions cut 1 base from V and 5 bases from J, with 8 bases between. This CDR3 is 13 amino acids long. CDR1 is SGHTA and CDR2 is FQGNSA in the germline V gene. This CDR3 is CASSLGPGETQYF. For the CDR3, the DNA is TGTGCCAGCAGCTTAGGGCCGGGGGAGACCCAGTACTTC.

This chain links TRBV2 with TRBJ2-1; D is possibly TRBD2 (6 bases). The CDR3 extends over 13 amino acids. Germline V gene data show CDR1 as SNHLY and CDR2 as FYNNEI. Between the trimmed V and J ends, which lost 4 bases and 7 bases, there was a span of 11 bases. CDR3 loop: CASSGRGENEQFF. CDR3 nucleotides: TGTGCCAGCAGTGGGAGGGGAGAGAATGAGCAGTTCTTC.

The V gene is TRBV7-6, the J gene TRBJ2-2; 7 bases match TRBD2. Germline CDR1 is SGHVS and CDR2 is FNYEAQ. The CDR3 runs 17 residues. With 5 bases clipped from V and 1 base from J, the junction kept 10 bases outside the gene matches. CDR3 bases: TGTGCCAGCAGCGCTCGACCAGCTAGCGGGAACACCGGGGAGCTGTTTTTT. Protein: CASSARPASGNTGELFF.

The rearrangement uses TRBV27 and TRBJ1-1; 7 bases are shared with TRBD1. The CDR3 runs 14 residues. J gave up 4 bases and V 4 bases, and 6 bases lay outside the gene matches. Germline assignment: CDR1 MNHEY and CDR2 SMNVEV (reference sequence). Written as DNA, the CDR3 is TGTGCCAGCAGTTGGGGACAGCTTAGCACTGAAGCTTTCTTT. It translates to CASSWGQLSTEAFF.

The chain uses TRBV10-2 and TRBJ2-7; possible D gene TRBD2, 6 bases. This CDR3 is built from 13 residues. Trimming removed 9 bases at V and 7 bases at J, with 19 bases between. The germline V gene has CDR1 WSHSY and CDR2 SAAADI. For the CDR3, the DNA is TGCGCCAGTTCACCCCGGGACTTGGGAGAGCAGTACTTC. Encoded protein: CASSPRDLGEQYF.

The J gene is TRBJ2-1, the V gene TRBV7-3, with 16 bases aligning to TRBD2. Germline CDR1 and CDR2: SGHTA and FQGTGA. V was clipped by 4 bases and J by 5 bases; unmatched bases: 14. The CDR3 length is 20 residues. CDR3 loop: CASSSGTSGRESSADNEQFF. CDR3 DNA: TGTGCCAGCAGCTCAGGGACTAGCGGGAGGGAATCCTCGGCCGACAATGAGCAGTTCTTC.

This clone was seen many times. This chain connects TRBV10-2 to TRBJ1-5; 11 bases match TRBD1. The trim removed 2 bases at V and 7 bases at J, leaving 4 bases unmatched. The V gene's germline CDR1 is WSHSY and CDR2 SAAADI. This CDR3 is built from 15 residues. CDR3 in amino acids: CASSEGQGARQPQHF. CDR3 DNA sequence: TGCGCCAGCAGTGAGGGACAGGGGGCTCGCCAGCCCCAGCATTTT.

The chain carries TRBV9 and TRBJ2-2; D is perhaps TRBD2 (5 bases). Germline CDR1 reads SGDLS; CDR2 reads YYNGEE. This CDR3 is 16 amino acids long. V was clipped by 2 bases and J by 4 bases, with 15 bases between them. CDR3 in amino acids: CASSVGGSSATGELFF. CDR3 in DNA: TGTGCCAGCAGCGTGGGTGGGAGTAGCGCCACCGGGGAGCTGTTTTTT.

The genes are TRBV7-9 and TRBJ1-1; no clear D. CDR1 and CDR2 from the germline V gene are SEHNR and FQNEAQ (reference sequence). This CDR3 is built from 14 residues. Trimming pared 2 bases from V and 0 bases from J, leaving 7 bases between. The CDR3 bases are TGTGCCAGCAGCTTAATGCAGATGAACACTGAAGCTTTCTTT. Translation: CASSLMQMNTEAFF.

The gene calls are TRBV18 and TRBJ2-1, with 7 bases identical to TRBD2. The CDR3 runs 15 residues. Germline CDR1 reads KGHSH; CDR2 reads LQKENI. The V gene end was trimmed by 6 bases and the J gene end by 7 bases; junction bases not matched to a gene: 12. The CDR3 protein is CASSPPAGAGNEQFF. The DNA of the CDR3 is TGTGCCAGCTCCCCGCCTGCGGGAGCGGGAAATGAGCAGTTCTTC.

This rearrangement joins TRBV7-2 to TRBJ2-7; D remains unclear. Trimming cost V 1 base and J 3 bases, with 10 bases left between them. Germline loops: CDR1 SGHTA, CDR2 FQGNSA. This CDR3 has 14 residues. CDR3 DNA sequence: TGTGCCAGCAGCTTAGATACCTACTACTACGAGCAGTACTTC. Translation gives CASSLDTYYYEQYF.

V gene TRBV28 combines with J gene TRBJ2-6, with TRBD1 identical over 9 bases. CDR1 is MDHEN, CDR2 SYDVKM, per germline. CDR3 length: 18 residues. The junction had 14 bases not matched to a gene; V was cut back by 8 bases and J by 3 bases. CDR3 coding DNA: TGTGCCAGCTCCAAAAGGCGGGACAGGGCTGGTGGGGCCAACGTCCTGACTTTC. Translation gives CASSKRRDRAGGANVLTF.

The V gene is TRBV14, the J gene TRBJ2-2, with D perhaps matching TRBD1 (6 bases). V lost 0 bases and J lost 3, with 14 bases in between. Germline V lookup: CDR1 SGHDN, CDR2 FVKESK. CDR3 length: 17 residues. The CDR3 DNA reads TGTGCCAGCAGCCAAGATCTTAGGGGGAGCTACACCGGGGAGCTGTTTTTT. Its translation is CASSQDLRGSYTGELFF. The full variable domain, with the rest looked up from reference TRBV14 and TRBJ2-2, is EAGVTQFPSHSVIEKGQTVTLRCDPISGHDNLYWYRRVMGKEIKFLLHFVKESKQDESGMPNNRFLAERTGGTYSTLKVQPAELEDSGVYFCASSQDLRGSYTGELFFGEGSRLTVL.

The chain combines TRBV29-1 with TRBJ2-7; TRBD1 aligns across 10 bases. The CDR3 spans 15 residues. CDR1 and CDR2 from the germline V gene are SQVTM and ANQGSEA. V lost 1 base, J lost 0 bases, and 3 bases stayed unmatched. CDR3: CSVEARDRGSYEQYF. As DNA, the CDR3 is TGCAGCGTTGAAGCACGGGACAGGGGCTCCTACGAGCAGTACTTC.

The chain recombines TRBV19 with TRBJ1-1; D might be TRBD1 (5 bases). Germline V gene lookup returns CDR1 LNHDA and CDR2 SQIVND (reference sequence). V was trimmed by 7 bases and J by 4 bases, leaving 16 bases between them. This CDR3 spans 14 amino acids. The chain's CDR3 is CASIRWGGGTEAFF. CDR3 bases: TGTGCCAGTATCCGCTGGGGCGGCGGCACTGAAGCTTTCTTT.

The J gene is TRBJ2-7, the V gene TRBV6-5; 8 bases agree with TRBD2. There are 14 residues in the CDR3. The germline CDR1 and CDR2 sequences are MNHEY and SVGAGI. V gave up 4 bases and J gave up 6 bases; unmatched junction bases: 8. The CDR3 coding sequence is TGTGCCAGCAGTTTGTCCGGGACTAGATCCGAGCAGTACTTC. This translates into CASSLSGTRSEQYF.